Below, 23 T cell receptor beta chains from the same sample are listed, as sequenced in a study of blood T cell repertoires in COVID-19. Clones were read by immunoSEQ multiplex PCR, and TCRdb kept only the in-frame ones, dropping some. The sample has around 35,000 clones, 70% to 90% seen once. Material: peripheral blood. These receptors originate from a man between 65 and 85 years old with acute or convalescent COVID-19.

The rearrangement joins TRBV5-6 to TRBJ1-2, with TRBD1 as a possible D gene (6 bases). This CDR3 is built from 16 residues. V shed 4 bases and J shed 0 bases, with 16 bases lying between them. The germline CDR1 and CDR2 sequences are SGHDT and YYEEEE. CDR3 sequence (DNA): TGTGCCAGCAGCCCCCAGGGGCAGAGAGCTAACTATGGCTACACCTTC. Amino acids: CASSPQGQRANYGYTF.

This chain connects TRBV19 to TRBJ1-2; 8 positions match TRBD1. The ends lost 1 base at V and 5 bases at J; junction bases unmatched: 9. Germline CDR1 and CDR2: LNHDA and SQIVND (reference sequence). The CDR3 loop spans 16 amino acids. CDR3 in DNA: TGTGCCAGTAGTATAGTCCCCCAGGGGGCGCGGTATGGCTACACCTTC. Translation: CASSIVPQGARYGYTF. Drawing the rest from reference TRBV19 and TRBJ1-2, the complete variable domain is DGGITQSPKYLFRKEGQNVTLSCEQNLNHDAMYWYRQDPGQGLRLIYYSQIVNDFQKGDIAEGYSVSREKKESFPLTVTSAQKNPTAFYLCASSIVPQGARYGYTFGSGTRLTVV.

The J gene is TRBJ1-4, the V gene TRBV30, with TRBD1 matching over 7 bases. The CDR3 length is 14 residues. The ends lost 2 bases at V and 5 bases at J; junction bases unmatched: 5. In germline, CDR1 is GTSNPN, CDR2 SVGIG (reference sequence). Here the CDR3 reads CAWSSGTANEKLFF. In DNA, the CDR3 is TGTGCCTGGAGTTCAGGGACAGCGAATGAAAAACTGTTTTTT.

The chain employs TRBV20-1 and TRBJ1-5; maybe TRBD1 (5 bases). Germline V gene data show CDR1 as DFQATT and CDR2 as SNEGSKA (reference sequence). V was pared by 3 bases and J by 0 bases, with 15 bases between. The CDR3 loop spans 16 amino acids. The CDR3 here is CSASWGSRDSNQPQHF. CDR3 in DNA: TGCAGTGCTAGTTGGGGCTCCAGAGATAGCAATCAGCCCCAGCATTTT.

The V gene is TRBV30, the J gene TRBJ1-1, with 10 bases aligning to TRBD1. Germline V CDR1 and CDR2: GTSNPN, SVGIG (reference sequence). CDR3 length: 13 amino acids. With 6 bases clipped from V and 5 bases from J, the junction kept 6 bases outside the gene matches. This CDR3 is CACGTGESTEAFF. Here the CDR3 DNA reads TGTGCCTGCGGGACAGGGGAGTCGACTGAAGCTTTCTTT.

The V call is TRBV12-3 or TRBV12-4, the J call TRBJ2-5; D possibly corresponds to TRBD2 (5 bases). Trimming shortened V by 0 bases and J by 5 bases, and 7 bases separated the two germline ends. The CDR3 spans 13 residues. The CDR3: CASSLARGETQYF. The CDR3 bases are TGTGCCAGCAGTTTAGCGCGAGGGGAGACCCAGTACTTC.

CDR3 region: CASSLQGETEAFF. CDR3 DNA: TGTGCCAGCAGCCTACAGGGTGAAACTGAAGCTTTCTTT. The chain joins TRBV7-2 to TRBJ1-1, with D tentatively TRBD1 (6 bases). CDR3 length equals 13 residues. The germline V gene has CDR1 SGHTA and CDR2 FQGNSA. Deletions cut 5 bases from V and 5 bases from J, with 12 bases between.

The rearrangement links TRBV14 to TRBJ2-5; D is uncertain. The CDR3 runs to 15 residues. Germline values: CDR1 SGHDN, CDR2 FVKESK. V lost 1 base and J lost 4, with 13 bases in between. This chain's CDR3 is CASSQGALPGETQYF. CDR3 coding DNA: TGTGCCAGCAGCCAAGGGGCCCTTCCCGGAGAGACCCAGTACTTC.

The chain links TRBV11-3 to TRBJ1-1; D perhaps matches TRBD1 (6 bases). The CDR3 extends over 15 amino acids. The germline gives CDR1 SGHNT, CDR2 YENEEA. Trimming took off 5 bases at V and 0 bases at J, with 13 bases between the two ends. The CDR3 loop is CASSRRGQLNTEAFF. CDR3 bases: TGTGCCAGCAGCCGGCGCGGACAGTTGAACACTGAAGCTTTCTTT.

This chain joins TRBV7-2 and TRBJ2-5; 8 bases agree with TRBD1. Germline lookup yields CDR1 SGHTA and CDR2 FQGNSA. This CDR3 region has 15 residues. With 6 bases clipped from V and 5 bases from J, the junction kept 11 bases outside the gene matches. This CDR3 reads CASRHGQGWDETQYF. The CDR3 DNA sequence: TGTGCCAGCAGGCACGGACAGGGTTGGGATGAGACCCAGTACTTC.

The chain employs TRBV27 and TRBJ1-6, with D perhaps TRBD1 (6 bases). Trimming cost V 6 bases and J 0 bases, with 15 bases left between them. The CDR3 consists of 17 residues. The V gene's germline CDR1 is MNHEY and CDR2 SMNVEV (reference sequence). CDR3 loop: CASSITGLSSYNSPLHF. For the CDR3, the DNA is TGTGCCAGCAGCATCACAGGGCTGAGCTCCTATAATTCACCCCTCCACTTT.

This clone was seen a single time. The chain couples TRBV7-2 to TRBJ1-1; 7 positions match TRBD1. The CDR3 is 14 amino acids. V shed 5 bases, J shed 1 base, and the junction held 4 bases outside the gene matches. Per germline, CDR1 SGHTA and CDR2 FQGNSA. The CDR3 spells CASSPRGENTEAFF. CDR3 bases: TGTGCCAGCAGCCCCAGGGGGGAGAACACTGAAGCTTTCTTT.

J is TRBJ2-3 and V is TRBV27; 11 bases line up with TRBD1. CDR3 length: 13 residues. J was trimmed by 3 bases and V by 10 bases; bases with no gene match: 3. The germline V gene encodes CDR1 MNHEY and CDR2 SMNVEV (reference sequence). The CDR3 sequence: CATGTGGTDTQYF. The CDR3 region has the DNA TGTGCCACCGGGACAGGGGGTACAGATACGCAGTATTTT.

The genes are TRBV3-1 (or the pseudogene TRBV3-2) and TRBJ2-2, with D possibly matching TRBD1 (5 bases). Germline-derived CDR1 and CDR2 are LGHDT and YNNKEL (reference sequence). V dropped 10 bases and J dropped 5 bases, with 8 bases sitting between them. There are 11 residues in the CDR3. This CDR3 reads CAIQGTGELFF. In DNA form, the CDR3 reads TGTGCCATCCAGGGAACCGGGGAGCTGTTTTTT.

This clone appeared once. J is TRBJ1-1 and V is TRBV27; 10 bases fit TRBD1. The CDR3 contains 14 residues. CDR1 is MNHEY, CDR2 SMNVEV, per germline (reference sequence). Trimming took 6 bases from V and 11 from J; bases not matched to a gene: 12. This CDR3 is CASSKEGQGTSAFF. In DNA, the CDR3 is TGTGCCAGCAGCAAGGAGGGACAGGGGACTTCGGCTTTCTTT.

As regards this clone: A read error may be the cause here, since a much bigger clone is one base away. Other DNA sequences in the sample encode the same CDR3. The chain couples TRBV9 to TRBJ1-4; tentatively, D is TRBD1 (6 bases). Trimming took 5 bases from V and 5 from J, leaving 16 bases between them. CDR1 is SGDLS and CDR2 is YYNGEE in the germline V gene. There are 15 residues in the CDR3. In DNA, the CDR3 is TGTGCCAGCAGTCTCAAAGGGGGTCCGAATGAAAAACTGTTTTTT. Translated, it gives CASSLKGGPNEKLFF. The full variable domain, completed using reference TRBV9 and TRBJ1-4, is DSGVTQTPKHLITATGQRVTLRCSPRSGDLSVYWYQQSLDQGLQFLIQYYNGEERAKGNILERFSAQQFPDLHSELNLSSLELGDSALYFCASSLKGGPNEKLFFGSGTQLSVL.

This chain connects TRBV7-9 to TRBJ1-4; D possibly corresponds to TRBD1 (6 bases). The CDR3 totals 14 residues. V was clipped by 6 bases and J by 6 bases, with 14 bases between them. Germline V gene sequence: CDR1 SEHNR, CDR2 FQNEAQ (reference sequence). The CDR3 nucleotides are TGTGCCAGCAGGCGTCAGGGGATTGATGAAAAACTGTTTTTT. It codes for CASRRQGIDEKLFF.

In this sample, this clone turned up once. The chain employs TRBV28 and TRBJ1-2, with 12 bases matching TRBD1. The J segment lost 8 bases and the V segment lost 3 bases, leaving 10 bases of the junction unmatched. The CDR3 contains 16 residues. Germline assignment: CDR1 MDHEN and CDR2 SYDVKM. The CDR3 loop reads CASSLGQGAKGGGYTF. For the CDR3, the DNA is TGTGCCAGCAGTTTGGGACAGGGGGCAAAAGGGGGCGGCTACACCTTC.

There are a few counts of this clone. This sequence joins TRBV6-1 and TRBJ2-7; D gene uncertain. The CDR3 extends over 12 amino acids. Trimming pared 2 bases from V and 9 bases from J, leaving 11 bases between. Germline V gene sequence: CDR1 MNHNS, CDR2 SASEGT. CDR3 in amino acids: CASSETIPGQYF. The CDR3 DNA sequence: TGTGCCAGCAGTGAAACTATCCCCGGGCAGTACTTC.

This chain joins TRBV11-3 and TRBJ1-1; D gene uncertain. Between the trimmed V and J ends, which lost 0 bases and 1 base, there was a span of 3 bases. The CDR3 runs to 13 residues. Germline CDR1 is SGHNT and CDR2 is YENEEA. The CDR3 DNA is TGTGCCAGCAGCTTAGACAGGAACACTGAAGCTTTCTTT. Its protein product is CASSLDRNTEAFF.

The chain links TRBV5-1 to TRBJ2-6; D possibly corresponds to TRBD2 (5 bases). Between the trimmed V and J ends, which lost 5 bases and 0 bases, there was a span of 15 bases. Per germline, CDR1 SGHRS and CDR2 YFSETQ. The CDR3 sequence is 17 residues long. The CDR3 here is CASSEGESFSGANVLTF. CDR3 coding DNA: TGCGCCAGCAGTGAGGGTGAGTCTTTCTCTGGGGCCAACGTCCTGACTTTC.

J is TRBJ1-1 and V is TRBV4-1, with 8 bases lining up with TRBD1. Unmatched junction bases numbered 7, after V lost 1 base and J lost 3 bases. This CDR3 spans 16 amino acids. Germline V CDR1 and CDR2: MGHRA, YSYEKL. Here the CDR3 DNA reads TGCGCCAGCAGCCAAGCGGCCGGACAGGGCGACACTGAAGCTTTCTTT. Its translation is CASSQAAGQGDTEAFF.

The chain has TRBV7-9 and TRBJ2-7; TRBD2 matches at 7 bases. Germline lookup yields CDR1 SEHNR and CDR2 FQNEAQ (reference sequence). The CDR3 extends over 13 amino acids. V trimming: 3 bases; J trimming: 5 bases; junction bases outside the gene matches: 4. The CDR3 nucleotides read TGTGCCAGCAGCTTCGGGGGGTCCCACGAGCAGTACTTC. Amino acid sequence: CASSFGGSHEQYF.